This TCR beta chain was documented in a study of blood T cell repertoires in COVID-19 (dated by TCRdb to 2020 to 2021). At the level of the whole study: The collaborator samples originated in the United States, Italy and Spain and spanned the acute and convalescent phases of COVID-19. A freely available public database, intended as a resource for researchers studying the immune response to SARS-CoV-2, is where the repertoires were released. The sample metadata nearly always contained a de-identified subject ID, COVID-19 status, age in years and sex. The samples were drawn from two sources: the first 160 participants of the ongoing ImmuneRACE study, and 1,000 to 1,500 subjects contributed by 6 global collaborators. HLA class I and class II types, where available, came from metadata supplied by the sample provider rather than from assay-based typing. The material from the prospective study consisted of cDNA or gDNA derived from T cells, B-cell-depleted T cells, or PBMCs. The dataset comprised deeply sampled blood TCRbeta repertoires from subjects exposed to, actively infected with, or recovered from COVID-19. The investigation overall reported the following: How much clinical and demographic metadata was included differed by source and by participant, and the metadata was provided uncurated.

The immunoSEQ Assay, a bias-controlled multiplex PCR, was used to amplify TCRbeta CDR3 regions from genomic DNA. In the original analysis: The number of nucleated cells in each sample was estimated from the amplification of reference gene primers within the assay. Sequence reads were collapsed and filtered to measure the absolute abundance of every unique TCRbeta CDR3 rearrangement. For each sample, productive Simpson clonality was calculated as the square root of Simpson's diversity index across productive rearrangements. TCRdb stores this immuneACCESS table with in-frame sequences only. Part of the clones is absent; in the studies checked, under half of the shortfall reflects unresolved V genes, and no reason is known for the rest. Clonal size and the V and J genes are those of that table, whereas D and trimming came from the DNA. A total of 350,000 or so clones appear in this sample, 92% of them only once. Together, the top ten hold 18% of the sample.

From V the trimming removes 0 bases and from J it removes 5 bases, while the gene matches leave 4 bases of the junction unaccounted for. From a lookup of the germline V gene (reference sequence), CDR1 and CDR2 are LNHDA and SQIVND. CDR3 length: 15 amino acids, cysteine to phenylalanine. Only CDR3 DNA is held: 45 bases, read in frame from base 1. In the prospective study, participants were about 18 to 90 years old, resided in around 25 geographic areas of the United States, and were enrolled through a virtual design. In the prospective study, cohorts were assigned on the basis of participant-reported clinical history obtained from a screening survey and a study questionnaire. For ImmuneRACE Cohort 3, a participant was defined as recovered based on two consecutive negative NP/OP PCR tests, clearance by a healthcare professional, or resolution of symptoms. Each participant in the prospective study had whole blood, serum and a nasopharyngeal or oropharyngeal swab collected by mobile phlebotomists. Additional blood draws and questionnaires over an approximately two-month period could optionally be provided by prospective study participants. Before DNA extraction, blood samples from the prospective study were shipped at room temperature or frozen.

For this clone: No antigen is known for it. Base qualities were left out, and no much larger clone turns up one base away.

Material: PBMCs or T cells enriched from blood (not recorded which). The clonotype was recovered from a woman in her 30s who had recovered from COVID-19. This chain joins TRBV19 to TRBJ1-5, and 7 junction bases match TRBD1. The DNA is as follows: TGTGCCAGTAGTATAGATCAGGGGGGAGATCAGCCCCAGCATTTT. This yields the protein CASSIDQGGDQPQHF. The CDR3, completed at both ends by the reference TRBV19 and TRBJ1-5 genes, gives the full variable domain DGGITQSPKYLFRKEGQNVTLSCEQNLNHDAMYWYRQDPGQGLRLIYYSQIVNDFQKGDIAEGYSVSREKKESFPLTVTSAQKNPTAFYLCASSIDQGGDQPQHFGDGTRLSIL.